Presented here are 21 T cell receptor beta chains from one specimen sequenced in a study of identical twins. TCRdb processed the 5' RACE reads anew with MiXCR; each CDR3 protein has one entry. The sample lists about 430,000 distinct CDR3 sequences, approximately 17% seen once, with approximately 12% in the top ten. The sequencing input was naive T cells sorted from blood. The receptor set was obtained from a man aged 45-65 years in good health.

This clonotype was counted only a few times. This sequence joins TRBV7-6 and TRBJ2-5; 14 bases match TRBD2. The CDR3 contains 17 residues. V gave up 5 bases and J gave up 8 bases; unmatched junction bases: 13. CDR1 and CDR2 (germline): SGHVS, FNYEAQ. In nucleotides, the CDR3 is TGTGCCAGCAGCCGGACTAGCGGGAGGATGGGTGGGAGTACCCAGTACTTC. Its translation is CASSRTSGRMGGSTQYF. Together with reference TRBV7-6 and TRBJ2-5, the CDR3 gives the full variable domain: GAGVSQSPRYKVTKRGQDVALRCDPISGHVSLYWYRQALGQGPEFLTYFNYEAQQDKSGLPNDRFSAERPEGSISTLTIQRTEQRDSAMYRCASSRTSGRMGGSTQYFGPGTRLLVL.

Remarks on this clonotype: At one end the junction does not follow the germline gene, possibly because of a read error. The rearrangement uses TRBV20-1 and TRBJ2-5, with 8 bases fitting TRBD2. Germline loops: CDR1 DFQATT, CDR2 SNEGSKA (reference sequence). The CDR3 consists of 14 residues. DNA for the CDR3: TGCAGTGCTAACGCCGGACTAGCCCAACAGACCCAGTACTTC. Residues: CSANAGLAQQTQYF.

The chain joins TRBV20-1 to TRBJ2-2; D ambiguous. The V gene's germline CDR1 is DFQATT and CDR2 SNEGSKA (reference sequence). V was clipped by 0 bases and J by 3 bases, with 5 bases between them. The CDR3 has 13 residues. The CDR3 DNA follows: TGCAGTGCTAGAGATCCGGACACCGGGGAGCTGTTTTTT. It is translated as CSARDPDTGELFF.

The rearrangement links TRBV29-1 to TRBJ2-2; D not resolved. The CDR3 runs to 14 residues. Germline V CDR1 and CDR2: SQVTM, ANQGSEA. Deletions cut 4 bases from V and 2 bases from J, with 11 bases between. The CDR3, as DNA: TGCAGCGTTGCCAGCAGCGTAAACACCGGGGAGCTGTTTTTT. Translating gives CSVASSVNTGELFF.

This clonotype was seen at least ten times. This chain uses TRBV5-5 with TRBJ2-5; perhaps TRBD2 as D (5 bases). Trimming took 2 bases from V and 1 from J, leaving 15 bases between them. CDR3 length: 16 residues. The germline CDR1 and CDR2 sequences are SGHKS and YYEKEE (reference sequence). CDR3 bases: TGTGCCAGCAGCTTCGCGGCAGGAGGTTTCCAAGAGACCCAGTACTTC. It translates to CASSFAAGGFQETQYF.

This clonotype was seen repeatedly, ten times or more. V is TRBV6-2 or TRBV6-3 and J is TRBJ2-1, with 9 positions matching TRBD2. V shed 6 bases, J shed 4 bases, and the junction held 7 bases outside the gene matches. Germline-derived CDR1 and CDR2 are MNHEY and SVGEGT. The length of the CDR3 is 15 residues. CDR3 coding DNA: TGTGCCAGCAGGAAAGCGGGGGGCCAGTACAATGAGCAGTTCTTC. Protein sequence: CASRKAGGQYNEQFF.

This clonotype showed up just a few times. J is TRBJ2-2 and V is TRBV29-1; 9 nucleotides agree with TRBD1. The CDR3 length is 13 residues. The germline CDR1 and CDR2 sequences are SQVTM and ANQGSEA. J was trimmed by 6 bases and V by 6 bases; bases with no gene match: 5. CDR3: CSVGQGSAGELFF. The DNA for the CDR3 is TGCAGCGTCGGACAGGGGAGCGCCGGGGAGCTGTTTTTT.

This chain joins TRBV4-1 and TRBJ1-1; D remains ambiguous. Trimming took off 1 base at V and 1 base at J, with 7 bases between the two ends. Germline values: CDR1 MGHRA, CDR2 YSYEKL. There are 14 residues in the CDR3. Written as DNA, the CDR3 is TGCGCCAGCAGCCAAGTAGAAGGGAACACTGAAGCTTTCTTT. This gives the protein CASSQVEGNTEAFF.

This clonotype was detected many times. The chain employs TRBV10-3 and TRBJ2-1, with 9 bases matching TRBD2. Germline values: CDR1 ENHRY, CDR2 SYGVKD. With 9 bases clipped from V and 6 bases from J, the junction kept 12 bases outside the gene matches. This CDR3 is 15 amino acids long. The CDR3 region is CAINQEAGGINEQFF. CDR3 DNA sequence: TGTGCCATTAATCAGGAGGCGGGGGGGATCAATGAGCAGTTCTTC.

The chain combines TRBV5-8 with TRBJ2-5; 10 bases fit TRBD2. The junction had 3 bases not matched to a gene; V was cut back by 0 bases and J by 1 base. CDR3 length equals 16 residues. CDR1 is SGHTS, CDR2 YDEGEE, per germline. The CDR3 sequence: CASSLEVAGGQETQYF. Written as DNA, the CDR3 is TGTGCCAGCAGCTTGGAGGTAGCGGGAGGCCAAGAGACCCAGTACTTC.

This clonotype was picked up many times. The chain uses TRBV20-1 and TRBJ1-3, with D uncertain. V lost 3 bases to trimming and J lost 0 bases, with 12 bases between them. Germline V gene data show CDR1 as DFQATT and CDR2 as SNEGSKA (reference sequence). CDR3 length: 15 amino acids. The CDR3 bases are TGCAGTGCTAGTGCGGCAGCCTACTCTGGAAACACCATATATTTT. The encoded protein is CSASAAAYSGNTIYF.

This clonotype was seen only a few times. The rearrangement links TRBV7-9 to TRBJ1-3; no reliable D call. This CDR3 is built from 14 residues. Trimming shortened V by 8 bases and J by 0 bases, and 11 bases separated the two germline ends. Germline V gives CDR1 SEHNR, CDR2 FQNEAQ (reference sequence). DNA of the CDR3: TGTGCCAGCCCCCAGGTCTCCTCTGGAAACACCATATATTTT. It is translated as CASPQVSSGNTIYF.

The V gene is TRBV12-3 or TRBV12-4, the J gene TRBJ2-1; D tentatively reads TRBD1 or TRBD2 (6 bases each). Trimming shortened V by 1 base and J by 5 bases, and 12 bases separated the two germline ends. There are 15 residues in the CDR3. CDR3 residues: CASSLGWGDNNEQFF. In DNA form, the CDR3 reads TGTGCCAGCAGTTTAGGGTGGGGGGACAACAATGAGCAGTTCTTC.

This chain uses TRBV4-2 with TRBJ1-5; D is possibly TRBD1 (5 bases). This CDR3 is 16 amino acids long. V was trimmed by 0 bases and J by 3 bases, leaving 12 bases between them. The V gene's germline CDR1 is LGHNA and CDR2 YNFKEQ. The CDR3 coding sequence is TGTGCCAGCAGCCAAGAGGGAGGGGCTTACAATCAGCCCCAGCATTTT. Translation: CASSQEGGAYNQPQHF.

This chain joins TRBV9 and TRBJ2-6, with D uncertain. Germline V gene sequence: CDR1 SGDLS, CDR2 YYNGEE. CDR3 length: 16 amino acids. The V end was cut by 0 bases, the J end by 0 bases, with 7 bases between. CDR3: CASSVEPNSGANVLTF. CDR3 sequence (DNA): TGTGCCAGCAGCGTAGAACCCAACTCTGGGGCCAACGTCCTGACTTTC.

J is TRBJ2-4 and V is TRBV6-2 or TRBV6-3, with a possible D match to TRBD2 (5 bases). The germline gives CDR1 MNHEY, CDR2 SVGEGT. Trimming pared 5 bases from V and 5 bases from J, leaving 10 bases between. The CDR3 has 13 residues. CDR3 sequence reads: CASSVRGQNIQYF. As DNA, the CDR3 is TGTGCCAGCAGTGTCCGGGGTCAAAACATTCAGTACTTC.

As concerns this clonotype: This clone may be a read error of a much larger clone one base away. The chain joins TRBV3-1 to TRBJ2-3, with unresolved D. Germline-derived CDR1 and CDR2 are LGHDT and YNNKEL (reference sequence). V dropped 1 base and J dropped 8 bases, with 10 bases sitting between them. CDR3 length: 13 amino acids. The CDR3: CASSQAGPGTQYF. DNA of the CDR3: TGTGCCAGCAGCCAAGCCGGGCCGGGTACGCAGTATTTT.

This clonotype came up a few times. The chain uses TRBV10-3 and TRBJ1-5, with D unclear. Germline CDR1 and CDR2: ENHRY and SYGVKD. Trimming removed 3 bases at V and 7 bases at J, with 10 bases between. The CDR3 contains 13 residues. In DNA form, the CDR3 reads TGTGCCATCAGTGAAACGCGGAAACAGCCCCAGCATTTT. This sequence encodes CAISETRKQPQHF.

This clonotype came up a few times. V is TRBV27 and J is TRBJ2-7; D is uncertain. The CDR3 spans 13 residues. From germline, CDR1 is MNHEY and CDR2 SMNVEV (reference sequence). The V end lost 1 base, the J end lost 1 base, and 5 bases lay between the germline ends. The CDR3 region is CASSLYQSYEQYF. CDR3 sequence (DNA): TGTGCCAGCAGTTTATACCAGTCCTACGAGCAGTACTTC.

In this sample, this clonotype turned up many times. V and J are TRBV25-1 and TRBJ1-1, with TRBD1 as a possible D gene (5 bases). CDR1 and CDR2 from the germline V gene are MGHDK and SYGVNS. V lost 8 bases, J lost 6 bases, and 16 bases lay in between. The CDR3 is 13 amino acids. For the CDR3, the DNA is TGTGCCAGCGCAATCTCAGGGTTCGCTGAAGCTTTCTTT. Translating it yields CASAISGFAEAFF.

This clonotype was observed many times. The J gene is TRBJ1-2, the V gene TRBV5-1, with D perhaps matching TRBD1 (5 bases). Trimming left V 5 bases short and J 4 bases short, with 12 bases between. The CDR3 spans 13 residues. CDR1 is SGHRS, CDR2 YFSETQ, per germline. As DNA, the CDR3 is TGCGCCAGCAGGGACCCGGGGCTCTATGGCTACACCTTC. Its protein is CASRDPGLYGYTF.